One sample yielded the 20 T cell receptor beta chains listed below, sequenced in a study of T cell repertoires in cytomegalovirus infection. One entry per CDR3 protein results from TCRdb running MiXCR on the reads. Counted here are 150,000 to 200,000 distinct CDR3 sequences, roughly 9.8% occurring once; the ten biggest clones make up about 5%. The specimen was PBMCs. The receptors shown here come from a human donor in good health (CMV status not recorded). Some clones in this sample may be carry-over from other donors' samples.

The genes are TRBV7-6 and TRBJ2-1; D not certain. The CDR3 totals 13 residues. Germline V gene sequence: CDR1 SGHVS, CDR2 FNYEAQ. The V end was cut by 5 bases, the J end by 4 bases, with 9 bases between. CDR3 DNA sequence: TGTGCCAGCAGCAGACCCCCATACAATGAGCAGTTCTTC. Protein product: CASSRPPYNEQFF.

This clonotype was seen at least ten times. The chain combines TRBV19 with TRBJ2-5; TRBD1 is a possible D gene (5 bases). Germline lookup yields CDR1 LNHDA and CDR2 SQIVND (reference sequence). The V end lost 5 bases, the J end lost 5 bases, and 15 bases lay between the germline ends. This CDR3 has 14 amino acids. For the CDR3, the DNA is TGTGCCAGTAGTCTCAGGGTCACACGGGAGACCCAGTACTTC. It specifies CASSLRVTRETQYF.

The chain couples TRBV4-1 to TRBJ1-5; 8 bases line up with TRBD1. Germline V gene data show CDR1 as MGHRA and CDR2 as YSYEKL. The ends lost 6 bases at V and 4 bases at J; junction bases unmatched: 8. The CDR3 contains 15 residues. CDR3 sequence (DNA): TGCGCCAGCAGTATGGCCCGACAGGGGAATCAGCCCCAGCATTTT. It yields the protein CASSMARQGNQPQHF.

The rearrangement uses TRBV14 and TRBJ2-3; 8 bases are a match to TRBD1. Germline V CDR1 and CDR2: SGHDN, FVKESK. This CDR3 has 15 amino acids. V lost 0 bases, J lost 2 bases, and 1 base stayed unmatched. CDR3 nucleotide sequence: TGTGCCAGCAGCCAAGACAGGGGGCCCACAGATACGCAGTATTTT. Translation: CASSQDRGPTDTQYF.

This clonotype has more than one count but fewer than ten. The rearrangement uses TRBV2 and TRBJ2-5; a possible D gene is TRBD2 (7 bases). Trimming pared 6 bases from V and 1 base from J, leaving 9 bases between. Germline loops: CDR1 SNHLY, CDR2 FYNNEI. The CDR3 spans 13 residues. The chain's CDR3 is CASRGGGQETQYF. DNA of the CDR3: TGTGCCAGCAGAGGGGGGGGCCAAGAGACCCAGTACTTC.

This clonotype was observed a few times. The chain combines TRBV27 with TRBJ1-2, with a possible D match to TRBD1 (5 bases). Trimming shortened V by 2 bases and J by 0 bases, and 13 bases separated the two germline ends. The CDR3 has 16 residues. Germline loops: CDR1 MNHEY, CDR2 SMNVEV (reference sequence). CDR3 sequence (DNA): TGTGCCAGCAGTTTAGGGGGACTCAGGCCTAACTATGGCTACACCTTC. Its protein is CASSLGGLRPNYGYTF.

This clonotype was picked up many times. The gene calls are TRBV28 and TRBJ1-1; perhaps TRBD1 as D (5 bases). Germline V gene sequence: CDR1 MDHEN, CDR2 SYDVKM. CDR3 size: 14 residues. Trimming removed 8 bases at V and 3 bases at J, with 16 bases between. The CDR3: CASVRDRADTEAFF. In nucleotides, the CDR3 is TGTGCCAGCGTTAGGGACCGGGCGGACACTGAAGCTTTCTTT.

This chain links TRBV6-5 with TRBJ2-5; 9 bases agree with TRBD1. J gave up 3 bases and V 6 bases, and 8 bases lay outside the gene matches. Germline V CDR1 and CDR2: MNHEY, SVGAGI. The CDR3 extends over 15 amino acids. Written as DNA, the CDR3 is TGTGCCAGCAGGGGGACAGGGAGGGTAGAAGAGACCCAGTACTTC. Protein: CASRGTGRVEETQYF.

This clonotype was detected ten times or more. The chain couples TRBV7-2 to TRBJ2-2; unclear D gene. The CDR3 contains 15 residues. Germline V gene sequence: CDR1 SGHTA, CDR2 FQGNSA. V was trimmed by 1 base and J by 6 bases, leaving 12 bases between them. CDR3 DNA sequence: TGTGCCAGCAGCTTAGACTCTTTCCGGGCCGGGGAGCTGTTTTTT. Protein product: CASSLDSFRAGELFF. Full variable domain (outside the CDR3, taken from reference TRBV7-2 and TRBJ2-2): GAGVSQSPSNKVTEKGKDVELRCDPISGHTALYWYRQSLGQGLEFLIYFQGNSAPDKSGLPSDRFSAERTGGSVSTLTIQRTQQEDSAVYLCASSLDSFRAGELFFGEGSRLTVL.

The chain combines TRBV15 with TRBJ2-7; D might be TRBD1 or TRBD2, each matching 6 bases. CDR1 LNHNV and CDR2 YYDKDF come from the germline V gene (reference sequence). Trimming pared 2 bases from V and 3 bases from J, leaving 32 bases between. The CDR3 is made up of 21 amino acids. The chain's CDR3 is CATSRNPGVSGRRGDGYEQYF. The CDR3, as DNA: TGTGCCACCAGCAGAAACCCGGGGGTCTCGGGAAGGAGGGGGGACGGCTACGAGCAGTACTTC.

This clonotype was seen ten or more times. This chain links TRBV7-2 with TRBJ2-1; 11 bases fit TRBD2. This CDR3 spans 12 amino acids. The V segment lost 5 bases and the J segment 13 bases; nucleotides outside the gene matches: 4. Germline loops: CDR1 SGHTA, CDR2 FQGNSA. The CDR3 sequence is CASSLGLAGQFF. CDR3 bases: TGTGCCAGCAGCCTAGGACTAGCGGGTCAGTTCTTC.

This clonotype appeared many times. The gene calls are TRBV7-2 and TRBJ1-2, with TRBD1 as a possible D gene (6 bases). The CDR3 contains 17 residues. V was trimmed by 5 bases and J by 4 bases, leaving 23 bases between them. Germline V gene lookup returns CDR1 SGHTA and CDR2 FQGNSA. The CDR3 sequence is CASSLHGPGVRGYGYTF. The CDR3 nucleotides are TGTGCCAGCAGCCTCCACGGGCCAGGGGTTCGAGGCTATGGCTACACCTTC.

This clonotype has only a few counts. This chain links TRBV20-1 with TRBJ2-4; D is possibly TRBD1 or TRBD2 (5 bases each). The CDR3 totals 15 residues. V was shortened by 3 bases and J by 0 bases, with 12 bases between the two germline ends. Per the germline V gene, CDR1 is DFQATT and CDR2 is SNEGSKA (reference sequence). The CDR3 DNA sequence: TGCAGTGCTAGTCTGGGGGATTTAGCCAAAAACATTCAGTACTTC. It specifies CSASLGDLAKNIQYF.

The V call is TRBV28, the J call TRBJ2-2; 7 nucleotides align to TRBD2. The V and J ends lost 6 bases and 6 bases, in that order; junction bases with no gene match: 10. This CDR3 spans 15 amino acids. Germline CDR1 and CDR2: MDHEN and SYDVKM. The CDR3 coding sequence is TGTGCCAGCAGCCAAACCCGGGCGGGGGCCGGGGAGCTGTTTTTT. As protein: CASSQTRAGAGELFF.

In its sample, this clonotype was seen a few times. The chain joins TRBV20-1 to TRBJ1-5; D perhaps matches TRBD1 (6 bases). V lost 4 bases, J lost 0 bases, and 10 bases lay in between. This CDR3 has 14 amino acids. Looked up from germline, CDR1 is DFQATT and CDR2 is SNEGSKA (reference sequence). The CDR3 spells CSAKGQNSNQPQHF. DNA for the CDR3: TGCAGTGCTAAGGGACAAAATAGCAATCAGCCCCAGCATTTT.

This clonotype was observed a few times. V and J are TRBV12-3 or TRBV12-4 and TRBJ2-1; maybe TRBD1 (6 bases). Between the trimmed V and J ends, which lost 3 bases and 7 bases, there was a span of 7 bases. CDR3 length equals 12 residues. The CDR3 bases are TGTGCCAGCAGTTTTGGGACAAATGAGCAGTTCTTC. This encodes CASSFGTNEQFF.

This clonotype was seen ten or more times. V and J are TRBV4-3 and TRBJ1-5; 7 bases fit TRBD1. Germline V gene data show CDR1 as LGHNA and CDR2 as YSLEER. The CDR3 covers 15 residues. Losses at the gene ends were 4 bases for V and 8 bases for J; bases not matched to a gene: 11. The CDR3 here is CASSPSTGRTEPQHF. DNA of the CDR3: TGCGCCAGCAGCCCGTCGACAGGGCGAACGGAGCCCCAGCATTTT.

A few counts support this clonotype. J is TRBJ1-1 and V is TRBV15; D remains ambiguous. The CDR3 is 15 amino acids. From germline, CDR1 is LNHNV and CDR2 YYDKDF (reference sequence). Trimming shortened V by 0 bases and J by 0 bases, and 8 bases separated the two germline ends. The CDR3 sequence is CATSREWLMNTEAFF. Here the CDR3 DNA reads TGTGCCACCAGCAGAGAGTGGCTGATGAACACTGAAGCTTTCTTT.

This chain links TRBV29-1 with TRBJ2-1; 7 nucleotides agree with TRBD1. J lost 8 bases, V lost 4 bases, and 14 bases had no gene match. CDR3 length equals 15 residues. Germline V gene data show CDR1 as SQVTM and CDR2 as ANQGSEA. For the CDR3, the DNA is TGCAGCGTTGGTGGGAGTCCAGGGGGAAGGTATGAGCAGTTCTTC. This encodes CSVGGSPGGRYEQFF.

The sample holds a few counts of this clonotype. This chain uses TRBV28 with TRBJ2-1; no reliable D call. The CDR3 loop spans 13 amino acids. Germline V gene sequence: CDR1 MDHEN, CDR2 SYDVKM. V lost 4 bases, J lost 10 bases, and 14 bases lay in between. The DNA for the CDR3 is TGTGCCAGCAGTTCCCCTCTCCCTGGAGAGCAGTTCTTC. Translation: CASSSPLPGEQFF.